This T cell receptor (beta chain) was captured by sequencing in a study of T cell responses to AZD1222 COVID-19 vaccine. Points from the study as a whole: Vaccine-associated CD4 TCRs ranged over spike, dominating at 160-218 and 743-854.

The repertoire was sequenced with immunoSEQ multiplex PCR; TCRdb's copy has only in-frame clones and lacks some. The sample includes 180,000 or so clones, 85% to 95% of them seen just once. This CDR3 is built from 16 residues. Germline V CDR1 and CDR2: SGHNT, YENEEA. V lost 2 bases to trimming and J lost 10 bases; unmatched junction nucleotides: 12. As to this clone: Its specificity is unknown.

This chain uses TRBV11-3 with TRBJ2-1; 9 bases line up with TRBD2. The starting material was peripheral blood, obtained on day 0 of AZD1222 vaccination. The TCR was taken from an adult in good health. CDR3 region: CASSLFGSGGEGEQFF. CDR3 coding DNA: TGTGCCAGCAGCTTATTTGGTAGCGGGGGTGAGGGGGAGCAGTTCTTC. The complete variable domain, with remaining parts taken from reference TRBV11-3 and TRBJ2-1, reads EAGVVQSPRYKIIEKKQPVAFWCNPISGHNTLYWYLQNLGQGPELLIRYENEEAVDDSQLPKDRFSAERLKGVDSTLKIQPAELGDSAVYLCASSLFGSGGEGEQFFGPGTRLTVL.